The 21 T cell receptor beta chains reported below all come from one sample, sequenced in a study of shared clonotypes between healthy human individuals. The assay was immunoSEQ multiplex PCR, and TCRdb's table has in-frame clones only and misses some. The sample includes around 2.5 million clones, more than 85% seen only once; the top ten take 0.36%. The specimen was naive CD4+ T cells from PBMCs. Subset described: CD45RA+ positively selected. Receptors originate from a man aged 18 to 35 in good health. Some clones in this sample may be carry-over from other donors' samples.

This CDR3 is CASSLWGGIPTYEQYF. CDR3 coding DNA: TGTGCCAGCAGCTTGTGGGGCGGGATACCCACCTACGAGCAGTACTTC. V is TRBV11-2 and J is TRBJ2-7, with a weak D call TRBD2 (6 bases). The CDR3 contains 16 residues. Germline CDR1 and CDR2: SGHAT and FQNNGV. V lost 3 bases and J 2 bases, leaving 17 bases between the germline ends.

The J gene is TRBJ1-2, the V gene TRBV29-1; 9 nucleotides line up with TRBD1. This CDR3 has 12 amino acids. Germline V lookup: CDR1 SQVTM, CDR2 ANQGSEA. J gave up 7 bases and V 7 bases, and 7 bases lay outside the gene matches. The CDR3 nucleotides are TGCAGCGGTGAGGGACAGGGCTCTGGCTACACCTTC. Its protein is CSGEGQGSGYTF.

Of note for this clone: This CDR3 is also generated by other DNA sequences in the sample. V gene TRBV7-9 combines with J gene TRBJ2-5, with D possibly TRBD2 on 6 matching bases. The CDR3 sequence is 13 residues long. V dropped 0 bases and J dropped 4 bases, with 6 bases sitting between them. Germline V gene lookup returns CDR1 SEHNR and CDR2 FQNEAQ (reference sequence). The CDR3 nucleotides are TGTGCCAGCAGCTTAGCCGGGGGAGAGACCCAGTACTTC. Its protein is CASSLAGGETQYF.

Only one count was recorded for this clone. This chain joins TRBV4-2 and TRBJ1-2, with 9 bases lining up with TRBD1. The CDR3 consists of 19 residues. Germline V CDR1 and CDR2: LGHNA, YNFKEQ. With 4 bases clipped from V and 2 bases from J, the junction kept 17 bases outside the gene matches. The CDR3 reads CASSLNMKQDRGINYGYTF. Here the CDR3 DNA reads TGTGCCAGCAGCCTAAATATGAAGCAAGACAGGGGGATCAACTATGGCTACACCTTC.

CDR3 protein: CASKDRGKTYEQYF. The CDR3 DNA reads TGTGCCAGCAAAGACAGGGGGAAAACCTACGAGCAGTACTTC. The genes are TRBV6-1 and TRBJ2-7; 9 bases agree with TRBD1. CDR3 size: 14 residues. V gave up 7 bases and J gave up 2 bases; unmatched junction bases: 6. CDR1 and CDR2 (germline): MNHNS, SASEGT.

V and J are TRBV5-4 and TRBJ2-3, with 13 nucleotides matching TRBD2. CDR3 length equals 18 residues. Germline V gene lookup returns CDR1 SGHNT and CDR2 YYREEE (reference sequence). V was clipped by 4 bases and J by 4 bases; unmatched bases: 12. CDR3 amino acids: CASSLKLGLAGVSDTQYF. CDR3 DNA sequence: TGTGCCAGCAGCCTGAAACTCGGACTAGCGGGAGTGTCAGATACGCAGTATTTT.

The chain links TRBV18 to TRBJ1-5; D gene uncertain. The CDR3 is 13 residues long. Germline CDR1 reads KGHSH; CDR2 reads LQKENI. Trimming took off 3 bases at V and 0 bases at J, with 3 bases between the two ends. CDR3 amino acids: CASSPNSNQPQHF. The CDR3 DNA is TGTGCCAGCTCACCCAATAGCAATCAGCCCCAGCATTTT.

The chain employs TRBV28 and TRBJ2-7; TRBD2 aligns across 10 bases. J lost 2 bases, V lost 8 bases, and 3 bases had no gene match. Germline V gene lookup returns CDR1 MDHEN and CDR2 SYDVKM. The CDR3 loop spans 13 amino acids. The CDR3 sequence: CASGLAATYEQYF. For the CDR3, the DNA is TGTGCCAGCGGACTAGCGGCAACCTACGAGCAGTACTTC.

The chain couples TRBV6-6 to TRBJ2-5, with 7 bases fitting TRBD2. V shed 2 bases and J 5 bases; nucleotides not matched to a gene: 8. Germline assignment: CDR1 MNHNY and CDR2 SVGAGI (reference sequence). This CDR3 region has 15 residues. The chain's CDR3 is CASSYGGYGGETQYF. The CDR3 nucleotides are TGTGCCAGCAGTTACGGCGGGTACGGGGGGGAGACCCAGTACTTC.

The gene calls are TRBV19 and TRBJ1-5; weak D call: TRBD1 (5 bases). There are 15 residues in the CDR3. Germline loops: CDR1 LNHDA, CDR2 SQIVND (reference sequence). Trimming left V 3 bases short and J 4 bases short, with 13 bases between. CDR3 region: CASSMKWSGNQPQHF. The DNA of the CDR3 is TGTGCCAGTAGTATGAAGTGGTCAGGGAATCAGCCCCAGCATTTT.

The gene calls are TRBV7-2 and TRBJ2-5; TRBD2 matches at 8 bases. Trimming removed 5 bases from V and 5 bases from J; junction bases left unmatched: 13. The V gene's germline CDR1 is SGHTA and CDR2 FQGNSA. The CDR3 has 16 residues. CDR3 in DNA: TGTGCCAGCAGCGGCCGAGCGGGGGCCGGGAGGGAGACCCAGTACTTC. It encodes CASSGRAGAGRETQYF.

This clone was seen a few times. Other DNA sequences in this specimen translate into the identical CDR3. The rearrangement links TRBV7-3 to TRBJ2-5; no reliable D call. The germline V gene has CDR1 SGHTA and CDR2 FQGTGA. V was pared by 1 base and J by 5 bases, with 8 bases between. The CDR3 runs 13 residues. CDR3 bases: TGTGCCAGCAGCTTAAGAGCCCGGGAGACCCAGTACTTC. This codes for CASSLRARETQYF. Filled out from reference TRBV7-3 and TRBJ2-5, the complete variable domain reads GAGVSQTPSNKVTEKGKYVELRCDPISGHTALYWYRQSLGQGPEFLIYFQGTGAADDSGLPNDRFFAVRPEGSVSTLKIQRTERGDSAVYLCASSLRARETQYFGPGTRLLVL.

The gene calls are TRBV28 and TRBJ2-7; the D gene could be TRBD1 or TRBD2 (5 bases each). The CDR3 has 15 residues. Trimming shortened V by 6 bases and J by 2 bases, and 17 bases separated the two germline ends. Germline CDR1 reads MDHEN; CDR2 reads SYDVKM. CDR3 coding DNA: TGTGCCAGCAGACCAGCCGGGACGCCTGCCTACGAGCAGTACTTC. This sequence encodes CASRPAGTPAYEQYF.

The chain is built from TRBV7-3 and TRBJ2-1; TRBD2 matches at 7 bases. J gave up 6 bases and V 5 bases, and 10 bases lay outside the gene matches. Germline V gene data show CDR1 as SGHTA and CDR2 as FQGTGA. The CDR3 contains 15 residues. CDR3 protein: CASSRIPGLLNEQFF. The CDR3 coding sequence is TGTGCCAGCAGCCGGATCCCGGGACTACTCAATGAGCAGTTCTTC.

The CDR3 loop reads CASSPEDYSTGELFF. The CDR3 coding sequence is TGTGCCAGCTCACCGGAGGACTACTCCACCGGGGAGCTGTTTTTT. The rearrangement links TRBV18 to TRBJ2-2, with D possibly TRBD2 on 6 matching bases. Germline lookup yields CDR1 KGHSH and CDR2 LQKENI. V lost 3 bases and J lost 4, with 12 bases in between. This CDR3 contains 15 residues.

Notes on this clone: Other DNA sequences from this sample encode an identical CDR3 as well. This chain links TRBV2 with TRBJ2-1, with D uncertain. Germline V gene lookup returns CDR1 SNHLY and CDR2 FYNNEI. This CDR3 comprises 13 residues. V was clipped by 8 bases and J by 0 bases, with 8 bases between them. CDR3 amino acids: CASRSSSYNEQFF. CDR3 sequence (DNA): TGTGCCAGCCGAAGTAGCTCCTACAATGAGCAGTTCTTC. Full variable domain (missing parts from reference TRBV2 and TRBJ2-1): EPEVTQTPSHQVTQMGQEVILRCVPISNHLYFYWYRQILGQKVEFLVSFYNNEISEKSEIFDDQFSVERPDGSNFTLKIRSTKLEDSAMYFCASRSSSYNEQFFGPGTRLTVL.

The chain couples TRBV7-2 to TRBJ2-1; 13 bases are a match to TRBD2. This CDR3 spans 15 amino acids. With V trimmed by 4 bases and J by 5 bases, 2 bases remained unmatched. Germline lookup yields CDR1 SGHTA and CDR2 FQGNSA. The CDR3 sequence is CASSSGTSGNNEQFF. The CDR3 DNA reads as TGTGCCAGCAGCTCCGGGACTAGCGGGAACAATGAGCAGTTCTTC. Supplemented by reference TRBV7-2 and TRBJ2-1, the full variable domain reads GAGVSQSPSNKVTEKGKDVELRCDPISGHTALYWYRQSLGQGLEFLIYFQGNSAPDKSGLPSDRFSAERTGGSVSTLTIQRTQQEDSAVYLCASSSGTSGNNEQFFGPGTRLTVL.

The chain combines TRBV6-1 with TRBJ2-7; D is undetermined. CDR3 length: 15 amino acids. Germline V lookup: CDR1 MNHNS, CDR2 SASEGT. Trimming removed 2 bases at V and 1 base at J, with 12 bases between. The CDR3 protein is CASSEMATPSYEQYF. CDR3 nucleotides: TGTGCCAGCAGTGAAATGGCCACCCCATCCTACGAGCAGTACTTC.

This clone was observed a few times. The chain is built from TRBV25-1 and TRBJ2-3; 7 nucleotides match TRBD1. Germline CDR1 and CDR2: MGHDK and SYGVNS. Unmatched junction bases numbered 4, after V lost 7 bases and J lost 0 bases. The CDR3 totals 14 residues. The CDR3 protein is CASTWTGSTDTQYF. CDR3 nucleotides: TGTGCCAGCACCTGGACAGGCAGCACAGATACGCAGTATTTT.

The chain carries TRBV6-5 and TRBJ1-1; D gene unclear. The V gene lost 0 bases and the J gene lost 1 base, with 9 bases spanning the gap. The CDR3 covers 15 residues. Germline lookup yields CDR1 MNHEY and CDR2 SVGAGI. In DNA form, the CDR3 reads TGTGCCAGCAGTTACTCGGGTTTCGGGAACACTGAAGCTTTCTTT. Its protein is CASSYSGFGNTEAFF.

This chain joins TRBV7-2 and TRBJ2-3, with a possible D match to TRBD2 (5 bases). V was shortened by 3 bases and J by 1 base, with 11 bases between the two germline ends. This CDR3 has 15 residues. Looked up from germline, CDR1 is SGHTA and CDR2 is FQGNSA. The CDR3 sequence is CASSLNSVGTDTQYF. CDR3 coding DNA: TGTGCCAGCAGCTTGAATAGCGTTGGCACAGATACGCAGTATTTT.